This T cell receptor (beta chain) was identified in a study of blood T cell repertoires in COVID-19. Study in general: Both acute and convalescent COVID-19 samples were obtained from the United States, Italy and Spain. T cells, B-cell-depleted T cells, or PBMCs provided the cDNA or gDNA that served as material.

Authors' data handling: Scientists estimated how many nucleated cells there were by amplifying reference gene primers. Profiling relied on immunoSEQ multiplex PCR, and the TCRdb table lists in-frame clones only, not all of them. V and J calls and clone size come straight from that table; D and trimming were deduced from the DNA. The data show around 230,000 clones, 75% to 90% seen once. Trimming took 0 bases from V and 5 from J, leaving 16 bases between them. CDR3 length equals 16 residues. The germline V gene encodes CDR1 ENHRY and CDR2 SYGVKD. The sample was peripheral blood. The source is a woman aged 55-70 years with active or convalescent COVID-19. This chain connects TRBV10-3 to TRBJ2-5; no firm D call. The CDR3: CAISESAELIRETQYF. Here the CDR3 DNA reads TGTGCCATCAGTGAGTCTGCGGAATTAATTCGGGAGACCCAGTACTTC.